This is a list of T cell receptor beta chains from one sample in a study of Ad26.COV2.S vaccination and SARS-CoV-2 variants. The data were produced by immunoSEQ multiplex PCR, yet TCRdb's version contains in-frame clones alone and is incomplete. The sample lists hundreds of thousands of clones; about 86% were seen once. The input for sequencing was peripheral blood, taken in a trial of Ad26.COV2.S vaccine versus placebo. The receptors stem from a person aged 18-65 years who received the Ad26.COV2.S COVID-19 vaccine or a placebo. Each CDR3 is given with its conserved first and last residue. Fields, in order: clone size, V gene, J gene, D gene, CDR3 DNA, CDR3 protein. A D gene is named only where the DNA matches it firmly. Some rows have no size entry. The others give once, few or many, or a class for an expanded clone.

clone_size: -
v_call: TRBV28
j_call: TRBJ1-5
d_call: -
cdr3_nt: TGTGCCAGCAGGTCTAGTGGGGGGGATCATCAGCCCCAGCATTTT
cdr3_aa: CASRSSGGDHQPQHF

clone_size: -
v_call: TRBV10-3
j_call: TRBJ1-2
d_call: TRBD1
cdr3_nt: TGTGCCATCACAAGGACAGGGGGCACACTGGGTGACTATGGCTACACCTTC
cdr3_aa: CAITRTGGTLGDYGYTF

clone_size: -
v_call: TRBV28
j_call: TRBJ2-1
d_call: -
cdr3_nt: TGTGCCAGCAGTTTTCGGAACCGAGACGATGAGCAGTTCTTC
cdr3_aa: CASSFRNRDDEQFF

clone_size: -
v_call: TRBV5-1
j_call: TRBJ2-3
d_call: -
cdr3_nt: TGCGCCAGCAGATTCACGGGGGAGGATACGCAGTATTTT
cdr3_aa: CASRFTGEDTQYF

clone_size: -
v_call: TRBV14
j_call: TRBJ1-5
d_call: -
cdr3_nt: TGTGCCAGCAGCCAAGATCTCGGGGCGCCCCAGCATTTT
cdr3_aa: CASSQDLGAPQHF

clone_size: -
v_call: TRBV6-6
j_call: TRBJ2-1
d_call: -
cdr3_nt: TGTGCCAGCAGTCGGGATTCATACAATGAGCAGTTCTTC
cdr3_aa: CASSRDSYNEQFF

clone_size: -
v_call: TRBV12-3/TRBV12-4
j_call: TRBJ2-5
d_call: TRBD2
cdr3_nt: TGTGCCAGCCGGGGACTAGGAGAGACCCAGTACTTC
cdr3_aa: CASRGLGETQYF

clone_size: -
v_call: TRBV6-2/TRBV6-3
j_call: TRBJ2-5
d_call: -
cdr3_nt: TGTGCCAGCAGCAGACTTCGAGAGACCCAGTACTTC
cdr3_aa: CASSRLRETQYF

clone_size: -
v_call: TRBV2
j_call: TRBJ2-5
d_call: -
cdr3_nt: TGTGCCAGCAGTGAGACCTTGGCCGAGAAAGAGACCCAGTACTTC
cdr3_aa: CASSETLAEKETQYF

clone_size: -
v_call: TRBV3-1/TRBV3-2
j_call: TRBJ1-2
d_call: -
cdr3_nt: TGTGCCAGCAGCGGCAACGCGCAGGGATATGGCTACACCTTC
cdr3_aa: CASSGNAQGYGYTF

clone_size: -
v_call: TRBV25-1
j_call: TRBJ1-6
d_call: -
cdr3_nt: TGTGCCAGCAGTGAAGAGGGACGGACAAATAATTCACCCCTCCACTTT
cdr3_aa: CASSEEGRTNNSPLHF

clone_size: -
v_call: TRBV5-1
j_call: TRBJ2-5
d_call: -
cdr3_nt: TGCGCCAGCAGCTTGGCGCGCGGCAGGGAGGAGACCCAGTACTTC
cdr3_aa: CASSLARGREETQYF

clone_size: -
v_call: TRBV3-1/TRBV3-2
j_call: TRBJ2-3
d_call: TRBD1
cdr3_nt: TGTGCCAGCAGTTTCCTAGCGCGGACAGGGGATACGCAGTATTTT
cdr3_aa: CASSFLARTGDTQYF

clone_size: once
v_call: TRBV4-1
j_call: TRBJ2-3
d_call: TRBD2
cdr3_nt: TGCGCCAGCAGCCAATCTAGGACTAGCGGGAGGTTAGATACGCAGTATTTT
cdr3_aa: CASSQSRTSGRLDTQYF

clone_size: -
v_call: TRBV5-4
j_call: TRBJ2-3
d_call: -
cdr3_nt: TGTGCCAGCAGCTACCGCCGGGACATAAGCACAGATACGCAGTATTTT
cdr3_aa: CASSYRRDISTDTQYF

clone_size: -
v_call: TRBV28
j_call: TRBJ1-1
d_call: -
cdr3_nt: TGTGCCAGCAGTTTAAGCGCAGGGATGGCCACTGAAGCTTTCTTT
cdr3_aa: CASSLSAGMATEAFF

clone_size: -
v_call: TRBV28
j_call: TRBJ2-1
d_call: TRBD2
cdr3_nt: TGTGCCAGCATACTAGCGGGAGGCGGCTCCTACAATGAGCAGTTCTTC
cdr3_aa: CASILAGGGSYNEQFF

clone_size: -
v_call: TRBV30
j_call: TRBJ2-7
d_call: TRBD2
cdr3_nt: TGTGCCTGGAGTGTAGGGGACTACTACGAGCAGTACTTC
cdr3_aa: CAWSVGDYYEQYF

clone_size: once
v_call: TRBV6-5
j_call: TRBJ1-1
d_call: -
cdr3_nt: TGTGCCAGCAGTTACTCGATCGGGATGTGGTCCACTGAAGCTTTCTTT
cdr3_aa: CASSYSIGMWSTEAFF

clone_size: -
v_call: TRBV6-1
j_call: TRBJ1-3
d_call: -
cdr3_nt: TGTGCCAGCAGTGAAACAACGGTCTCTGGAAACACCATATATTTT
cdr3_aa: CASSETTVSGNTIYF

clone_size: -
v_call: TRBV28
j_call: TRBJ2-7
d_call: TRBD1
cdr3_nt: TGTGCCAGCAGCTCCGGACAGGCCCACTACGAGCAGTACTTC
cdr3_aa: CASSSGQAHYEQYF

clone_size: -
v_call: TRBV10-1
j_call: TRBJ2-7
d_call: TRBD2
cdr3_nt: TGCGCCAGCAGTAGCGGGGGGCTAGACGAGCAGTACTTC
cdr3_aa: CASSSGGLDEQYF

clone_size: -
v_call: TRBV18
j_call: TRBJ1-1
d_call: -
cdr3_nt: TGTGCCAGCTCACCACTTAACATCGGGGGAGACACTGAAGCTTTCTTT
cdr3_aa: CASSPLNIGGDTEAFF

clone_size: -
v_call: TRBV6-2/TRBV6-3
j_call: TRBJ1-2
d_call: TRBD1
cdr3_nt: TGTGCCAGCAGTTACCCCACCGGAACAGGGGTCGTCTATGGCTACACCTTC
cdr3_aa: CASSYPTGTGVVYGYTF

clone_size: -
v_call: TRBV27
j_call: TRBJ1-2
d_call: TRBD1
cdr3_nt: TGTGCCAGCAATCGCCCCCGGGACAGGGCATATGGCTACACCTTC
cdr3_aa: CASNRPRDRAYGYTF

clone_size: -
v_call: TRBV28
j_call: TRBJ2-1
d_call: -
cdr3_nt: TGTGCCAGCAGTTTGGGGGACGCTTCTTTTGAGCAGTTCTTC
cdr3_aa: CASSLGDASFEQFF

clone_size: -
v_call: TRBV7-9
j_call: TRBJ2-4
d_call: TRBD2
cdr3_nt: TGTGCCAGCGGGGGACTAGCTACCATTCAGTACTTC
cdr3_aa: CASGGLATIQYF

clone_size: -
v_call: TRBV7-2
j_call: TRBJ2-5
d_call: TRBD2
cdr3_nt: TGTGCCAGCAGGACTAGCTGGGGAGAGGGAGAGACCCAGTACTTC
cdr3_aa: CASRTSWGEGETQYF

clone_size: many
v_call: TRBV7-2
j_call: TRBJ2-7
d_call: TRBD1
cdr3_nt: TGTGCCAGCAGCTTAGCCGGACAGGTCAGCTCCTACGAGCAGTACTTC
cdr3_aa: CASSLAGQVSSYEQYF

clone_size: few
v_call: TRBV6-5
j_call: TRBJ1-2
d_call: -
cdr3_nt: TGTGCCAGCAGTTACTCGAAAACGGGCGCGGTCGATGGCTACACCTTC
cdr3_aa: CASSYSKTGAVDGYTF

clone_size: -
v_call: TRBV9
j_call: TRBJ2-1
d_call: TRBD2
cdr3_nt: TGTGCCAGCAGCGTAGGCGGGGGGCACGTGGATGAGCAGTTCTTC
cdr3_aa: CASSVGGGHVDEQFF

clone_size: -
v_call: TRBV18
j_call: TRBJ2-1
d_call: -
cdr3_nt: TGTGCCAGCTCACCACAAATAGCTTACAATGAGCAGTTCTTC
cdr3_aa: CASSPQIAYNEQFF

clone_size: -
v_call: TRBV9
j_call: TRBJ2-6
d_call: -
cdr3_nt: TGTGCCAGTACCAGTTCTGGGGCCAACGTCCTGACTTTC
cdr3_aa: CASTSSGANVLTF

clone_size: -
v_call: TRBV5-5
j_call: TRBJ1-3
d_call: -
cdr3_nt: TGTGCCAGCAGCTTGTTCCCCATCGGACTGATCGGCTCTGGAAACACCATATATTTT
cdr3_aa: CASSLFPIGLIGSGNTIYF

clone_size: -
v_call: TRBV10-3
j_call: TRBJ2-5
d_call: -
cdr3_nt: TGTGCCATCAGGGCCGGGACAACGGAGACCCAGTACTTC
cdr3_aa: CAIRAGTTETQYF

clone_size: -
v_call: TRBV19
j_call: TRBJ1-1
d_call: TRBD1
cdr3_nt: TGTGCCAGTAGCGACAGGGCGTTTGAAGCTTTCTTT
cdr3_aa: CASSDRAFEAFF

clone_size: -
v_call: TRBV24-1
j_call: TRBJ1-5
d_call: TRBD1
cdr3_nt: TGTGCCACTGGGACAGGCCTCCAGCCCCAGCATTTT
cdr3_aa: CATGTGLQPQHF

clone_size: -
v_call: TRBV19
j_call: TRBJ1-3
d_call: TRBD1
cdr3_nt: TGTGCCAGTAGGACGACAGGGACCTCTGGAAACACCATATATTTT
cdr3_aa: CASRTTGTSGNTIYF

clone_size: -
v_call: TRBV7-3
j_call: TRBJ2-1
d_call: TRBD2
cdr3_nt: TGTGCCAGCAGCCGGACTAGCGGGAGGTATAATGAGCAGTTCTTC
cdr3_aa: CASSRTSGRYNEQFF

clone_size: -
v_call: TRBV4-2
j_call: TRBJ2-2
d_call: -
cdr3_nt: TGTGCCAGCAGCCCTGCGAGTACTAGGGGATCTGGGGAGCTGTTTTTT
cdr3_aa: CASSPASTRGSGELFF

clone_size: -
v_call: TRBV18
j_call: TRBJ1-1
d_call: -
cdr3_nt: TGTGCCAGCCGAGGGGGAGGCGACACTGAAGCTTTCTTT
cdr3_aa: CASRGGGDTEAFF

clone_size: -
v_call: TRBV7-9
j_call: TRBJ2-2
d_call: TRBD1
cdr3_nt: TGTGCCAGCAGTCGGGGACAGCTCCTTGCCGGGGAGCTGTTTTTT
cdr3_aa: CASSRGQLLAGELFF

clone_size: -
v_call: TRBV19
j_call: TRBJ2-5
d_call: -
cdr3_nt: TGTGCCACCGAAGCCCTTTACGCCCGAGGGGACCAGTACTTC
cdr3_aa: CATEALYARGDQYF

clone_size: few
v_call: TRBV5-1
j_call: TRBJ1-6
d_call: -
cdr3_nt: TGCGCCAGCAGCTTGGGGGGCTCCTATAATTCACCCCTCCACTTT
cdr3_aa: CASSLGGSYNSPLHF

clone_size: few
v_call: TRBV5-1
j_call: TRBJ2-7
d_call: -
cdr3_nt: TGCGCCAGCAGCCTGGACATGATCTACGAGCAGTACTTC
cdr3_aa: CASSLDMIYEQYF